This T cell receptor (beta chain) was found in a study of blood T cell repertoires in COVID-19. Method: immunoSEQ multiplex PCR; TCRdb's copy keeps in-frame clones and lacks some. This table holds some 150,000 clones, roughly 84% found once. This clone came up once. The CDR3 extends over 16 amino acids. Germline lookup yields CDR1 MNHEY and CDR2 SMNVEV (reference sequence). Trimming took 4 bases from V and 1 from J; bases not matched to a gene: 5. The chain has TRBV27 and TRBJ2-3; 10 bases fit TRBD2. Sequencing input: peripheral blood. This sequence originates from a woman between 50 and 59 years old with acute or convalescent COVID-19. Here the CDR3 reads CASSYSGGQRTDTQYF. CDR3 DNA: TGTGCCAGCAGTTATAGCGGGGGGCAGCGCACAGATACGCAGTATTTT.